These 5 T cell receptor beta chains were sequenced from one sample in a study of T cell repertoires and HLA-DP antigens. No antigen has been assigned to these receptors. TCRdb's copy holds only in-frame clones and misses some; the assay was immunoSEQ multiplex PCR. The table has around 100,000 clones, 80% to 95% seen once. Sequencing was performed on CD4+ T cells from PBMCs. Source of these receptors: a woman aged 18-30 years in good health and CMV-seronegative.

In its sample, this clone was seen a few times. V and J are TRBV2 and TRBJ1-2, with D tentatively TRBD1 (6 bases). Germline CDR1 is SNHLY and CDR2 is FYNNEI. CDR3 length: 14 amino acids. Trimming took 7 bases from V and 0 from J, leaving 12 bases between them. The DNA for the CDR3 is TGTGCCAGCACTTTCGACAGGACTAACTATGGCTACACCTTC. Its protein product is CASTFDRTNYGYTF.

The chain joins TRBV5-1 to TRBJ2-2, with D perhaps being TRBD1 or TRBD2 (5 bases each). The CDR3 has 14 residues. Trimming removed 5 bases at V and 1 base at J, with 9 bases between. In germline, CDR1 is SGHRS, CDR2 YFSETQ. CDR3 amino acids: CASSTRGNTGELFF. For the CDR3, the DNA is TGCGCCAGCAGTACTAGGGGGAACACCGGGGAGCTGTTTTTT. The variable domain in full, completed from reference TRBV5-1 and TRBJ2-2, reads KAGVTQTPRYLIKTRGQQVTLSCSPISGHRSVSWYQQTPGQGLQFLFEYFSETQRNKGNFPGRFSGRQFSNSRSEMNVSTLELGDSALYLCASSTRGNTGELFFGEGSRLTVL.

The CDR3 protein is CASSAGTGDTDTQYF. The CDR3 DNA reads TGTGCCAGCAGCGCCGGGACAGGGGACACAGATACGCAGTATTTT. The chain carries TRBV7-8 and TRBJ2-3, with 10 bases lining up with TRBD1. After removal of 5 bases from V and 2 bases from J, the junction contained 4 bases not matched to a gene. There are 15 residues in the CDR3. Germline V CDR1 and CDR2: SGHVS, FQNEAQ. Together with reference TRBV7-8 and TRBJ2-3, the CDR3 gives the full variable domain: GAGVSQSPRYKVAKRGQDVALRCDPISGHVSLFWYQQALGQGPEFLTYFQNEAQLDKSGLPSDRFFAERPEGSVSTLKIQRTQQEDSAVYLCASSAGTGDTDTQYFGPGTRLTVL.

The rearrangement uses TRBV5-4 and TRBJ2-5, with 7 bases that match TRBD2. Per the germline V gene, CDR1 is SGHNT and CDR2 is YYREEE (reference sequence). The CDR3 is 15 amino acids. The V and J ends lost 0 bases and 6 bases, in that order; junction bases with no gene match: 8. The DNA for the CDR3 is TGTGCCAGCAGCTTGGCCGGGGAGGGGACGAAGACCCAGTACTTC. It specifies CASSLAGEGTKTQYF.

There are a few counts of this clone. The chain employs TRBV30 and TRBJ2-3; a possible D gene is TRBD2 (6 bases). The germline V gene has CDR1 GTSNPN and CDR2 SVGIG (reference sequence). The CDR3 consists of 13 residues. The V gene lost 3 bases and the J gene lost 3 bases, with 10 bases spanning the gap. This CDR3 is CAWRGLPTDTQYF. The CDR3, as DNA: TGTGCCTGGAGGGGACTTCCTACAGATACGCAGTATTTT.